The sample holds many counts of the clone carrying this T cell receptor (beta chain). The antigen is undetermined. Genomic DNA templated the TCR beta VDJ and CDR3 profiling. A single record per CDR3 protein comes from TCRdb applying MiXCR to the reads. The sample has around 250,000 distinct CDR3 sequences; 50% to 70% are singletons. This entry comes from a study of CD8+CD57+ T cells in acquired aplastic anemia. Study context: Sorted CD4+ and CD8+ cells yielded DNA averaging around 3.2 ug.

Study-wide findings and caveats: Patients had approximately 30 CD8+ CDR3 sequences in common with controls (the shared set).

Trimming took 0 bases from V and 3 from J, leaving 8 bases between them. The CDR3 contains 14 residues. CDR1 and CDR2 (germline): SEHNR, FQNEAQ (reference sequence). This receptor was identified in a human donor with severe aplastic anemia or a healthy control (not recorded which). The chain couples TRBV7-9 to TRBJ2-5; TRBD2 might be the D (6 bases). The sample comprised sorted CD4+, CD8+, or CD8+CD57+ T cells (not recorded which) from PBMCs. In nucleotides, the CDR3 is TGTGCCAGCAGCTTAGCGATAGCGGAAGAGACCCAGTACTTC. As protein: CASSLAIAEETQYF. The full variable domain, in which reference TRBV7-9 and TRBJ2-5 provide the parts outside the CDR3, is DTGVSQNPRHKITKRGQNVTFRCDPISEHNRLYWYRQTLGQGPEFLTYFQNEAQLEKSRLLSDRFSAERPKGSFSTLEIQRTEQGDSAMYLCASSLAIAEETQYFGPGTRLLVL.